This T cell receptor (beta chain) was observed in a study of cytotoxic CD8 clonotypes in ibrutinib-treated CLL. Across the whole study: Overall, around 25 responses were partial and 2 complete; following median about 70 months, about 14 patients stayed remitted and around twelve progressed. Response sampling came at median about a year of treatment, ranging roughly 6 to 36 months.

The assay was immunoSEQ multiplex PCR, and TCRdb's table has in-frame clones only and misses some. The table has over 200,000 clones, 75% to 85% seen once. Frozen PBMC stocks contributed about 1.8 micrograms of genomic DNA to the TCR beta libraries. In the case of this clone: Its cognate antigen is unknown.

The CDR3 totals 14 residues. Losses at the gene ends were 1 base for V and 6 bases for J; bases not matched to a gene: 9. Germline V gene lookup returns CDR1 GTSNPN and CDR2 SVGIG (reference sequence). Study-level findings and limits: Upon ibrutinib response clonality rose, and upon progression it fell back toward baseline.

This material consisted of PBMCs, taken after 12 months of ibrutinib treatment. The chain combines TRBV30 with TRBJ2-7, with TRBD1 matching over 7 bases. This sequence was found in a human donor with chronic lymphocytic leukemia. In DNA form, the CDR3 reads TGTGCCTGGAGTGGAACCCGACAGGGTGGCGAGCAGTACTTC. Protein product: CAWSGTRQGGEQYF.